The 19 T cell receptor beta chains below come from one sample, sequenced in a study of T cells in women clearing cervical HPV infection. Profiled with immunoSEQ multiplex PCR; TCRdb holds only in-frame clones, not every one. The sample holds approximately 17,000 clones. Sequenced sample: blood buffy coat. The source is a woman aged 18 to 75 with a cervical HPV16 infection that either progressed to CIN3+ or cleared (not recorded which).

As to this clone: The read halts 3 residues ahead of the CDR3 end, with the missing end drawn from the germline J gene. The same CDR3 arises from other DNA sequences in this sample as well. This chain joins TRBV10-2 and TRBJ2-1; 11 positions agree with TRBD2. V shed 6 bases, J shed 4 bases, and the junction held 5 bases outside the gene matches. Germline V gene lookup returns CDR1 WSHSY and CDR2 SAAADI. This CDR3 comprises 15 residues. CDR3 DNA, as far as it was read: TGCGCCAGCAGAATTGGGACTAGCGGATACAATGAG. It encodes CASRIGTSGYNE. The entire CDR3 is CASRIGTSGYNEQFF.

Points on this clone: The read halts 3 residues ahead of the CDR3 end, with the missing end drawn from the germline J gene. The chain has TRBV11-2 and TRBJ2-4; maybe TRBD1 (5 bases). Germline V gene lookup returns CDR1 SGHAT and CDR2 FQNNGV. This CDR3 has 15 residues. Trimming removed 5 bases at V and 5 bases at J, with 16 bases between. Incomplete CDR3 DNA: TGTGCCAGCAGCGCCGGCAGGGTGAATGAAAACATT. Its protein product is CASSAGRVNENI. The full CDR3 sequence reads CASSAGRVNENIQYF.

About this clone itself: Sequencing ends 3 residues short of the CDR3 end; the germline J gene provides the rest. The chain couples TRBV20-1 to TRBJ2-3; 10 bases match TRBD2. This CDR3 contains 15 residues. Germline CDR1 DFQATT, CDR2 SNEGSKA (reference sequence). V trimming: 6 bases; J trimming: 5 bases; junction bases outside the gene matches: 11. CDR3: CSAINRAGGVDTQYF. Partial CDR3 DNA: TGCAGTGCCATTAATCGAGCGGGAGGGGTAGATACG.

On this clone itself: With the read ending 3 residues before the CDR3 end, the germline J gene is used to fill in that end. The J gene is TRBJ2-7, the V gene TRBV7-3; 8 bases are a match to TRBD2. V shed 5 bases and J 4 bases; nucleotides not matched to a gene: 10. Germline V CDR1 and CDR2: SGHTA, FQGTGA. The CDR3 is made up of 15 amino acids. The sequenced part of the CDR3 DNA is TGTGCCAGCAGCACAGGAGCGGGAGTGGGGTACGAG. Amino acid sequence: CASSTGAGVGYE. The entire CDR3 reads CASSTGAGVGYEQYF. The variable domain in full, completed from reference TRBV7-3 and TRBJ2-7, reads GAGVSQTPSNKVTEKGKYVELRCDPISGHTALYWYRQSLGQGPEFLIYFQGTGAADDSGLPNDRFFAVRPEGSVSTLKIQRTERGDSAVYLCASSTGAGVGYEQYFGPGTRLTVT.

To note about this clone: The read is 3 residues too short to cover the CDR3 end, so that end is filled in from the germline J gene. The V call is TRBV23-1, the J call TRBJ2-7; 16 bases match TRBD2. TRBV23-1 has ORF status, its function being uncertain. The CDR3 has 17 residues. V shed 3 bases, J shed 5 bases, and the junction held 7 bases outside the gene matches. The CDR3 spells CASSQGTSGRANNEQYF. CDR3 DNA (partial): TGCGCCAGCAGTCAGGGGACTAGCGGGAGGGCCAACAACGAG.

As to this clone: The read stops 3 residues short of the end of the CDR3; the missing end is completed from the germline J gene. The chain couples TRBV20-1 to TRBJ1-5; D gene uncertain. The CDR3 has 13 amino acids. Germline V gene lookup returns CDR1 DFQATT and CDR2 SNEGSKA (reference sequence). V lost 6 bases, J lost 0 bases, and 9 bases lay in between. Here the CDR3 reads CSAVEGSNQPQHF. The covered CDR3 bases are TGCAGTGCCGTCGAGGGTAGCAATCAGCCC.

With respect to this clone: Sequencing ends 3 residues short of the CDR3 end; the germline J gene provides the rest. The chain combines TRBV6-1 with TRBJ1-5, with D unclear. The CDR3 has 13 amino acids. The ends were cut back, 2 bases at V and 5 bases at J, with 7 bases in the middle. Germline assignment: CDR1 MNHNS and CDR2 SASEGT. The sequenced part of the CDR3 DNA is TGTGCCAGCAGTGAACGGCAGGATCAGCCC. It is translated as CASSERQDQP. The full CDR3 is CASSERQDQPQHF.

Concerning this clone: The read gets to within 3 residues of the CDR3 end, and the germline J gene fills in the rest. The chain has TRBV19 and TRBJ2-1, with TRBD2 as a possible D gene (6 bases). V lost 4 bases and J lost 8, with 12 bases in between. Germline loops: CDR1 LNHDA, CDR2 SQIVND (reference sequence). This CDR3 contains 13 residues. The CDR3 here is CASSTGTLYEQFF. The part of the CDR3 DNA that was read is TGTGCCAGTAGTACCGGGACTCTCTATGAG. The whole variable domain, filled in from reference TRBV19 and TRBJ2-1, reads DGGITQSPKYLFRKEGQNVTLSCEQNLNHDAMYWYRQDPGQGLRLIYYSQIVNDFQKGDIAEGYSVSREKKESFPLTVTSAQKNPTAFYLCASSTGTLYEQFFGPGTRLTVL.

Concerning this clone itself: The read terminates 3 residues before the CDR3 end, so the remaining end is supplied by the germline J gene. This chain connects TRBV2 to TRBJ1-3; 9 positions match TRBD1. The V gene end was trimmed by 5 bases and the J gene end by 5 bases; junction bases not matched to a gene: 7. The CDR3 contains 15 residues. CDR1 is SNHLY, CDR2 FYNNEI, per germline. Incomplete CDR3 DNA: TGTGCCAGCAGTCGAACAGGGGGCAACAGAAACACC. Translating it yields CASSRTGGNRNT. The complete CDR3 reads CASSRTGGNRNTIYF.

Judged by frequency, this clone is medium-sized (0.01 to 0.1%). From the germline J gene comes the end of the CDR3, since the read stops 3 residues before it. This chain links TRBV30 with TRBJ2-7, with 7 bases fitting TRBD2. The CDR3 has 15 amino acids. The germline V gene has CDR1 GTSNPN and CDR2 SVGIG (reference sequence). V was pared by 0 bases and J by 6 bases, with 11 bases of the junction left unmatched. The sequenced part of the CDR3 DNA is TGTGCCTGGAGTGTATTCGGTCTAGCGGTCCTCGAG. As protein: CAWSVFGLAVLE. The whole CDR3 protein is CAWSVFGLAVLEQYF. Full variable domain (missing parts from reference TRBV30 and TRBJ2-7): SQTIHQWPATLVQPVGSPLSLECTVEGTSNPNLYWYRQAAGRGLQLLFYSVGIGQISSEVPQNLSASRPQDRQFILSSKKLLLSDSGFYLCAWSVFGLAVLEQYFGPGTRLTVT.

The chain's CDR3 is CASNGRDRGSNEKLFF. The CDR3 bases that were read are TGTGCCAGCAACGGCCGGGACAGGGGATCTAATGAAAAA. V and J are TRBV19 and TRBJ1-4; 10 bases are a match to TRBD1. The sequence runs out 3 residues before the end of the CDR3; the remainder is reconstructed from the germline J gene. The junction had 10 bases not matched to a gene; V was cut back by 9 bases and J by 3 bases. The CDR3 totals 16 residues. Germline loops: CDR1 LNHDA, CDR2 SQIVND (reference sequence). The variable domain in full, completed from reference TRBV19 and TRBJ1-4, reads DGGITQSPKYLFRKEGQNVTLSCEQNLNHDAMYWYRQDPGQGLRLIYYSQIVNDFQKGDIAEGYSVSREKKESFPLTVTSAQKNPTAFYLCASNGRDRGSNEKLFFGSGTQLSVL.

With respect to this clone: Coverage ceases 3 residues before the CDR3 finishes, and the germline J gene fills in the end. The chain recombines TRBV7-8 with TRBJ1-1; no reliable D call. Germline assignment: CDR1 SGHVS and CDR2 FQNEAQ. Trimming took 3 bases from V and 1 from J, leaving 12 bases between them. This CDR3 region has 15 residues. This CDR3 reads CASSFSSGSNTEAFF. Partial CDR3 DNA: TGTGCCAGCAGCTTTTCTAGCGGGTCGAACACTGAA. The variable domain in full, completed from reference TRBV7-8 and TRBJ1-1, reads GAGVSQSPRYKVAKRGQDVALRCDPISGHVSLFWYQQALGQGPEFLTYFQNEAQLDKSGLPSDRFFAERPEGSVSTLKIQRTQQEDSAVYLCASSFSSGSNTEAFFGQGTRLTVV.

Details on this clone: Read data end 3 residues before the CDR3 end; the end is taken from the germline J gene. V and J are TRBV20-1 and TRBJ2-7; TRBD2 matches at 8 bases. Trimming cost V 5 bases and J 5 bases; bases outside gene matches: 8. CDR3 size: 13 residues. Germline V CDR1 and CDR2: DFQATT, SNEGSKA (reference sequence). This CDR3 is CSAGSGRSHEQYF. The part of the CDR3 DNA that was read is TGCAGTGCTGGGAGCGGGAGATCCCACGAG.

The covered CDR3 bases are TGTGCCAGCAGGTCGATACAGGGCGACGGCTATGGC. This translates into CASRSIQGDGYG. The whole CDR3 reads CASRSIQGDGYGYTF. The chain employs TRBV7-8 and TRBJ1-2; D is possibly TRBD1 (6 bases). The read terminates 3 residues ahead of where the CDR3 ends, so the germline J gene completes it. V was trimmed by 6 bases and J by 4 bases, leaving 18 bases between them. Germline V gene data show CDR1 as SGHVS and CDR2 as FQNEAQ. This CDR3 region has 15 residues.

Remarks on this clone: The DNA ends 3 residues before the CDR3 does, and the rest of the CDR3 is filled in from the germline J gene. The rearrangement links TRBV13 to TRBJ2-1; D gene unclear. Germline lookup yields CDR1 PRHDT and CDR2 FYEKMQ (reference sequence). V lost 0 bases to trimming and J lost 9 bases, with 9 bases between them. The CDR3 has 13 residues. The CDR3 sequence is CASSLGQAGEQFF. Partial CDR3 DNA: TGTGCCAGCAGCTTAGGGCAAGCAGGTGAG.

A word on this clone: From the germline J gene comes the end of the CDR3, since the read stops 3 residues before it. The genes are TRBV2 and TRBJ2-2, with D uncertain. Trimming took off 5 bases at V and 1 base at J, with 11 bases between the two ends. The CDR3 length is 15 residues. Germline V gene data show CDR1 as SNHLY and CDR2 as FYNNEI. The CDR3 loop is CASSRETENTGELFF. CDR3 bases read: TGTGCCAGCAGTAGAGAGACTGAGAACACCGGGGAG.

Concerning this clone: Read data end 3 residues before the CDR3 end; the end is taken from the germline J gene. This rearrangement joins TRBV2 to TRBJ1-5, with a tentative D call TRBD1 (5 bases). The V end was cut by 8 bases, the J end by 0 bases, with 11 bases between. The CDR3 consists of 14 residues. CDR1 and CDR2 from the germline V gene are SNHLY and FYNNEI. The part of the CDR3 DNA that was read is TGTGCCAGCGGGGCGACTCATAGCAATCAGCCC. As protein: CASGATHSNQP. The entire CDR3 protein is CASGATHSNQPQHF.

About this clone: The read comes to an end 3 residues before the CDR3 does, leaving the germline J gene to fill in the end. The chain couples TRBV20-1 to TRBJ2-7; 9 nucleotides align to TRBD1. The CDR3 covers 17 residues. Germline V gene sequence: CDR1 DFQATT, CDR2 SNEGSKA (reference sequence). V dropped 6 bases and J dropped 3; count of bases not matched to a gene: 18. CDR3 amino acids: CSAHHEGTGHLLYEQYF. The covered CDR3 bases are TGCAGTGCCCATCACGAAGGGACAGGGCACCTGCTCTACGAG.

On this clone itself: Sequencing ends 3 residues short of the CDR3 end; the germline J gene provides the rest. The rearrangement joins TRBV28 to TRBJ1-2; 8 bases map to TRBD1. Germline values: CDR1 MDHEN, CDR2 SYDVKM. The CDR3 contains 13 residues. Germline trimming cut 4 bases from V and 7 bases from J; bases unmatched to any gene: 5. CDR3 protein: CASSYTGGGGYTF. The sequenced CDR3 bases are TGTGCCAGCAGTTACACAGGGGGGGGTGGC.